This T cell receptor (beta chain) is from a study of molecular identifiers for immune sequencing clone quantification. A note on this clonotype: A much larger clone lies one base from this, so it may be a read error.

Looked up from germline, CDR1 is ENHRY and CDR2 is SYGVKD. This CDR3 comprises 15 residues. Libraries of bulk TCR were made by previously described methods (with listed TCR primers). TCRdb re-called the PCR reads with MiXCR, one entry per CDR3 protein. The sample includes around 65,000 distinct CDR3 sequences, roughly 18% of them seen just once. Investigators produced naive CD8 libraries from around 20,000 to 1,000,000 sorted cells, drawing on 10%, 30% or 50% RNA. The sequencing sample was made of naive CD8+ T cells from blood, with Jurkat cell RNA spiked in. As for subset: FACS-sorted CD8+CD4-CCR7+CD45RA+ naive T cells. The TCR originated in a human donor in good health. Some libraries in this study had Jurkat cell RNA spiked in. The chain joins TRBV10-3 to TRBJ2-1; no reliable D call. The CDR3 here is CATSEAGRTNNEQFF. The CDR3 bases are TGTGCCACCAGTGAAGCCGGTCGGACGAACAATGAGCAGTTCTTC.